This T cell receptor (beta chain) was captured by sequencing in a study of shared T cell receptors in the human thymus. CDR3 length: 17 residues. Germline V CDR1 and CDR2: SGHVS, FNYEAQ. Deletions cut 0 bases from V and 0 bases from J, with 11 bases between. The assay was immunoSEQ multiplex PCR, and TCRdb's table has in-frame clones only and misses some. There are hundreds of thousands of clones in the sample; 70% to 90% occur only once, and 0.0095% to 0.012% lies in the top ten. The sample was also reused in another study, on human thymus T cells.

The V and J genes are TRBV7-6 and TRBJ2-2, with D possibly being TRBD1 (5 bases). The TCR sequence derives from a boy under two years old with a congenital heart defect. Material for sequencing was thymocytes. CDR3 residues: CASSLASRASNTGELFF. The CDR3 coding sequence is TGTGCCAGCAGCTTAGCCAGCAGGGCCTCGAACACCGGGGAGCTGTTTTTT.